The entry that follows covers one T cell receptor (beta chain) sequence. Its target is unknown. One end of the junction is discordant with germline, which a read error may explain. The sample comes from a study of tumor-infiltrating lymphocytes in primary liver carcinoma. Study background: Regardless of tissue type, samples showed similar yields of roughly 3.65 to 8 million productive TCRbeta reads. Study results and limitations: With p = 0.039, the top-250-clone fraction in tumors significantly exceeded that in blood. Reduced overlap was seen in tumor-adjacent and tumor-blood pairs versus tumor region pairs.

Co-extracting RNA and DNA was done with roughly 17-34 mg of unsorted bulk tissue as input. Patients showed chronic HBV infection and an absence of prior treatment. Synthesis of TCR beta cDNA was carried out from approximately 0.55 ug total RNA with a constant-region primer. Nested multiplex PCR, run for three rounds with slightly modified ARM-PCR, yielded TCR beta libraries. TCRdb reanalysed the multiplex PCR reads using MiXCR and keeps one entry per CDR3 protein. The data show 95,000 to 150,000 distinct CDR3 sequences, 55% to 75% seen once. Sequencing was carried out using liver tumor tissue from sampling region 1. Subset described: tumor region T1, superior pole. The clonotype comes from a woman aged 60-75 years with primary liver carcinoma and hepatitis B virus infection.

The CDR3 here is CASGFGGSRNEQLF. The CDR3, as DNA: TGCGCCAGCGGCTTTGGCGGGAGCAGAAATGAGCAGTTATTC. The rearrangement uses TRBV5-1 and TRBJ2-1, with 7 bases identical to TRBD2. The V gene's germline CDR1 is SGHRS and CDR2 YFSETQ. This CDR3 has 14 residues. Based on the CDR3 plus reference TRBV5-1 and TRBJ2-1, the full variable domain is KAGVTQTPRYLIKTRGQQVTLSCSPISGHRSVSWYQQTPGQGLQFLFEYFSETQRNKGNFPGRFSGRQFSNSRSEMNVSTLELGDSALYLCASGFGGSRNEQLFGPGTRLTVL.